This T cell receptor beta chain was profiled in a study of response to subunit inactivated influenza vaccine. About this clonotype: Its antigen is still unknown.

CDR1 and CDR2 from the germline V gene are MNHEY and SVGAGI. V was cut by 2 bases and J by 10 bases, with 15 bases left in between. The CDR3 covers 15 residues. TCRdb recomputed calls from the RT-PCR reads with MiXCR, one row per CDR3 protein. Of over 750,000 distinct CDR3 sequences in the sample, less than 25% were seen once. Points from the study as a whole: New T cells are recruited in small numbers by each seasonal influenza vaccination, according to the authors' suggestion.

The sequence was collected from a man aged 50-59 years who received an inactivated influenza vaccine. V gene TRBV6-5 combines with J gene TRBJ1-6, with a possible D match to TRBD1 (5 bases). Source: PBMCs from blood, taken more than 4 days after vaccination. The CDR3 is CASSYAWSGLSPLHF. DNA for the CDR3: TGTGCCAGCAGTTACGCTTGGTCAGGGTTATCACCCCTCCACTTT.